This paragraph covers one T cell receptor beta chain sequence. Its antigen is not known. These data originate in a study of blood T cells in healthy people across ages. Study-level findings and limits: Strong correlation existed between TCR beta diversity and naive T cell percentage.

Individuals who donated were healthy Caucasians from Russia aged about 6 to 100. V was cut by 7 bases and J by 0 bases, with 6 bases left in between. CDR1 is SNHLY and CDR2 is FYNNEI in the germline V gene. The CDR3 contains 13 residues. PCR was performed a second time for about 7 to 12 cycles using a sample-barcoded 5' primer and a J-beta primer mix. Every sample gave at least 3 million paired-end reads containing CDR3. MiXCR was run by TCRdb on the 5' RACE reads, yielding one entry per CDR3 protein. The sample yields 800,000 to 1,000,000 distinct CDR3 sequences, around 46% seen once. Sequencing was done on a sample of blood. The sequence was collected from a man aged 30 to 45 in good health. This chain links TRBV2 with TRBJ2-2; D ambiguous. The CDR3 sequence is CASKVTNTGELFF. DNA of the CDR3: TGTGCCAGCAAAGTAACGAACACCGGGGAGCTGTTTTTT.